The 14 T cell receptor beta chains below come from one sample, sequenced in a study of T-cell reconstitution after alpha-beta-depleted transplantation in children. TCRbeta library construction was performed incorporating unique molecular identifiers. One entry per CDR3 protein, called by TCRdb with MiXCR from the PCR reads. Of about 980,000 distinct CDR3 sequences listed, 25% to 35% were seen once; the top ten hold roughly 31%. Sequences were derived from PBMCs, mostly from graft donor cells, sampled 360 days after TCRalphabeta/CD19-depleted stem cell transplant. The source of these receptors is a boy under two years old who had a stem cell transplant for SCID, so the T cells may come from the graft donor.

The sample holds a few counts of this clonotype. The J gene is TRBJ1-5, the V gene TRBV24-1; 9 positions match TRBD1. Per germline, CDR1 KGHDR and CDR2 SFDVKD. V dropped 9 bases and J dropped 4; count of bases not matched to a gene: 15. This CDR3 is 17 amino acids long. CDR3 DNA sequence: TGTGCCACCTGCCTGGACAGGGGCCCCCCTAGAAATCAGCCCCAGCATTTT. Residues: CATCLDRGPPRNQPQHF.

This clonotype was counted at least ten times. The chain recombines TRBV20-1 with TRBJ1-6, with D possibly being TRBD1 (5 bases). From germline, CDR1 is DFQATT and CDR2 SNEGSKA (reference sequence). The germline V and J ends were trimmed by 0 bases and 0 bases, with 15 bases remaining between them. The CDR3 has 18 amino acids. Written as DNA, the CDR3 is TGCAGTGCTAGAGATATCCTCAGGGCTAGCTCCTATAATTCACCCCTCCACTTT. Protein: CSARDILRASSYNSPLHF.

The chain is built from TRBV28 and TRBJ1-3; 8 nucleotides match TRBD1. CDR1 MDHEN and CDR2 SYDVKM come from the germline V gene. V was clipped by 6 bases and J by 4 bases; unmatched bases: 8. The length of the CDR3 is 15 residues. CDR3 sequence (DNA): TGTGCCAGCAGCTTCCCCAGGGGGCCAGGAAACACCATATATTTT. This encodes CASSFPRGPGNTIYF.

The V gene is TRBV7-9, the J gene TRBJ2-5, with D hard to call. The CDR3 runs to 11 residues. V lost 7 bases, J lost 7 bases, and 10 bases lay in between. Germline lookup yields CDR1 SEHNR and CDR2 FQNEAQ (reference sequence). The CDR3 spells CASNSGPTQYF. The CDR3 region has the DNA TGTGCCAGCAACTCCGGTCCGACCCAGTACTTC.

V usage is TRBV5-1 and J usage is TRBJ1-1; 7 bases match TRBD1. Germline V gene lookup returns CDR1 SGHRS and CDR2 YFSETQ. This CDR3 has 14 amino acids. The junction had 5 bases not matched to a gene; V was cut back by 4 bases and J by 2 bases. The CDR3 DNA reads as TGCGCCAGCAGCACGGGACAGTTTAACACTGAAGCTTTCTTT. Its protein product is CASSTGQFNTEAFF. Drawing the rest from reference TRBV5-1 and TRBJ1-1, the complete variable domain is KAGVTQTPRYLIKTRGQQVTLSCSPISGHRSVSWYQQTPGQGLQFLFEYFSETQRNKGNFPGRFSGRQFSNSRSEMNVSTLELGDSALYLCASSTGQFNTEAFFGQGTRLTVV.

Ten or more counts support this clonotype. This chain joins TRBV4-3 and TRBJ1-1, with 11 nucleotides matching TRBD1. Per the germline V gene, CDR1 is LGHNA and CDR2 is YSLEER. Germline trimming cut 4 bases from V and 1 base from J; bases unmatched to any gene: 2. There are 15 residues in the CDR3. In DNA form, the CDR3 reads TGCGCCAGCAGCCGGACAGGGGGCTGGAACACTGAAGCTTTCTTT. Its translation is CASSRTGGWNTEAFF.

The genes are TRBV7-9 and TRBJ1-5, with TRBD1 as a possible D gene (6 bases). The CDR3 covers 12 residues. Germline CDR1 is SEHNR and CDR2 is FQNEAQ (reference sequence). Trimming pared 10 bases from V and 8 bases from J, leaving 15 bases between. Written as DNA, the CDR3 is TGTGCCATCAAAGAATCAGGGGAGCCCCAGCATTTT. Translated: CAIKESGEPQHF. Looking up the rest from reference TRBV7-9 and TRBJ1-5 gives the full variable domain: DTGVSQNPRHKITKRGQNVTFRCDPISEHNRLYWYRQTLGQGPEFLTYFQNEAQLEKSRLLSDRFSAERPKGSFSTLEIQRTEQGDSAMYLCAIKESGEPQHFGDGTRLSIL.

This clonotype has a handful of counts. The chain carries TRBV7-2 and TRBJ1-5; 7 positions match TRBD1. Germline V gene sequence: CDR1 SGHTA, CDR2 FQGNSA. The CDR3 runs to 17 residues. V lost 1 base and J lost 0; bases outside the gene matches: 6. CDR3 sequence (DNA): TGTGCCAGCAGCTTAGGTTACAGGGGAAATAGCAATCAGCCCCAGCATTTT. Translating it yields CASSLGYRGNSNQPQHF.

The V call is TRBV24-1, the J call TRBJ2-3; D is unclear. The length of the CDR3 is 13 residues. Between the trimmed V and J ends, which lost 7 bases and 2 bases, there was a span of 9 bases. The germline gives CDR1 KGHDR, CDR2 SFDVKD. The CDR3 coding sequence is TGTGCCACCAGGAGTGAGTCCACAGATACGCAGTATTTT. Translating it yields CATRSESTDTQYF.

V gene TRBV20-1 combines with J gene TRBJ1-1; no firm D call. The CDR3 totals 14 residues. Germline values: CDR1 DFQATT, CDR2 SNEGSKA (reference sequence). Trimming stripped 0 bases from V and 0 bases from J, with 8 bases between. The CDR3 nucleotides read TGCAGTGCTAGAGATGGGTGGATGAACACTGAAGCTTTCTTT. Translation gives CSARDGWMNTEAFF.

This clonotype has only a few counts. This chain uses TRBV6-5 with TRBJ1-6; D may be TRBD1 (5 bases). The V end was cut by 0 bases, the J end by 7 bases, with 13 bases between. This CDR3 has 16 amino acids. The germline V gene has CDR1 MNHEY and CDR2 SVGAGI. The CDR3 region has the DNA TGTGCCAGCAGTTACTCCTCAGGGACTTTAAATTCACCCCTCCACTTT. Its translation is CASSYSSGTLNSPLHF.

This clonotype occurred a few times. J is TRBJ2-7 and V is TRBV29-1; 8 positions agree with TRBD1. This CDR3 has 12 residues. With 6 bases clipped from V and 6 bases from J, the junction kept 7 bases outside the gene matches. The germline V gene has CDR1 SQVTM and CDR2 ANQGSEA. Here the CDR3 DNA reads TGCAGCGTGAAGGACAGGGTAATCGAGCAGTACTTC. Protein product: CSVKDRVIEQYF.

CDR3 protein: CASTQHAVGPYNEQFF. In DNA form, the CDR3 reads TGTGCCAGTACCCAGCACGCGGTTGGACCCTACAATGAGCAGTTCTTC. The chain combines TRBV19 with TRBJ2-1; D is ambiguous. The V gene lost 7 bases and the J gene lost 2 bases, with 18 bases spanning the gap. This CDR3 contains 16 residues. Germline CDR1 is LNHDA and CDR2 is SQIVND (reference sequence).

This clonotype turned up a few times. The gene calls are TRBV15 and TRBJ2-1; unclear D gene. This CDR3 comprises 17 residues. V gave up 2 bases and J gave up 10 bases, with 24 bases separating them. In germline, CDR1 is LNHNV, CDR2 YYDKDF (reference sequence). For the CDR3, the DNA is TGTGCCACCAGCAGACACCCCCGGGCCCCTATAGTGTCGGAGCAGTTCTTC. This sequence encodes CATSRHPRAPIVSEQFF.